This TCR beta chain was observed in a study of T-cell memory formation after mild COVID-19. Whole-study results and caveats: Still unconfirmed is whether the second-wave clones peaking on day 37 recognized SARS-CoV-2.

This CDR3 is 13 amino acids long. V lost 3 bases and J lost 0, with 5 bases in between. Germline-derived CDR1 and CDR2 are SGHTA and FQGNSA. This clonotype was recorded at least ten times. Its matching antigen is unknown. One entry per CDR3 protein results from TCRdb running MiXCR on the 5' RACE reads. Here the sample spans about 410,000 distinct CDR3 sequences, less than 25% being singletons. This clonotype was obtained from an adult woman who had mild COVID-19 (a few samples of this study predate the infection). Cell type and time point are not known. The chain links TRBV7-2 to TRBJ1-1, with D hard to call. Sequencing was carried out using PBMCs or a T cell subset sorted from them (not recorded which). The CDR3 is CASSFLVNTEAFF. CDR3 sequence (DNA): TGTGCCAGCAGCTTCTTGGTGAACACTGAAGCTTTCTTT.